The source of this T cell receptor (beta chain) is a study of cytomegalovirus exposure and HLA in healthy donors (dated by TCRdb to 2016 to 2017). With regard to the full study: An earlier analysis of roughly 610 of the donors reported 276 Gb of sequence data and 100 million to 120 million unique TCR beta sequences obtained from about 200 million T cells. Approximately 300 gigabases of sequencing data and tens of millions of unique TCR sequences were included in an early release covering around 650 HLA-typed donors. Among the roughly 390 genotyped donors, under 90% belonged to the genetic ancestry cluster associated with self-reported Caucasian donors. The aim of the study was to test whether cataloging public T cell receptors could identify signatures of past pathogen exposure. The study profiled the T cell repertoires of under 700 subjects by immunosequencing and related them to cytomegalovirus serostatus. Besides the first cohort of some 670 subjects, a separate validation cohort made up of 120 or so different subjects was used. High-throughput TCR immunosequencing, statistical association of individual TCRs with disease status, and machine learning were combined to predict cytomegalovirus infection status. A later analysis re-examined previously published TCR beta repertoires from 610 or so donors and added high-resolution HLA genotyping to investigate patterns of TCR occurrence. In the later analysis, no new phenotypic data were used to find candidate immune exposures; instead, reliance was placed on TCR beta sequences and their occurrence across donors. To decide whether each TCR beta V gene segment behaved as functional or pseudogenic, an earlier analysis of approximately 590 of the donors relied on high-throughput TCR beta sequencing. Donor age, sex, ethnicity and CMV serostatus were compiled alongside the repertoire data. A later genetic analysis used genome-wide SNP genotypes for about three fifths of the 666 donors, treating that subset as a discovery cohort. All discovery cohort repertoires had been generated on a single sequencing platform. HLA typing included class I and class II loci at four-digit resolution. The number of donors typed differed by locus, with 629-630 for A, B, C, DRB1 and DQB1, around 500 for DQA1, 606 for DPA1, and some 470 for DPB1. Several DR-DQ haplotypes were handled as single units for association and clustering because linkage in the cohort was strong. Across around 400 genotyped donors of the cohort, an average of 235,054 unique TCR beta nucleotide sequences per donor were sequenced, and roughly a sixth of those sequences were non-productive.

The CDR3, cysteine through phenylalanine, is 15 amino acids long. Of all the DNA, just the CDR3 is kept, 45 bases in frame from base 1. Reading the germline V gene gives CDR1 MNHEY and CDR2 SVGAGI. Trimmed from V: 0 bases; trimmed from J: 5 bases; junction bases lacking a gene match: 4. This clone was seen more than once but under ten times. Its antigen remains undetermined. No much larger clone exists at a distance of one base, and base qualities are not known. Library preparation employed the immunoSEQ multiplex PCR assay. The multiplex PCR relied on a mix of 60 forward primers for TCR Vbeta segments and 13 reverse primers for TCR Jbeta segments. The CDR3 region of rearranged TCR beta genes was amplified from genomic DNA by a multiplex PCR assay. Amplified TCR beta libraries were sequenced as 87-base-pair reads on the Illumina HiSeq System. As for the original processing: In a later analysis, 70 million to 95 million unique TCR beta chains were counted across the roughly 610 repertoires, and about 9.9 million of these chains were shared by at least two donors. To remove PCR and sequencing errors, raw reads were error-corrected and collapsed into unique sequences using a nearest-neighbor algorithm that merged closely related sequences. To assign V, D and J gene segments, CDR3 sequences were aligned to IMGT reference sequences. Each retained sequence needed at least a six-nucleotide match to both a V gene segment and a J gene segment. Rearrangements were classified as productive when the CDR3 lacked stop codons and remained in frame with V and J, and all other rearrangements were classified as non-productive. CDR3 was defined according to IMGT convention as the region running from the second conserved V-encoded cysteine to the conserved J-encoded phenylalanine. The earlier analysis of fewer than 750 of the donors excluded sequences that lacked an unambiguous match to a single V gene segment. An earlier analysis of some 610 of the donors called V segments functional above 56.7% productive rearrangements and segregating when the between-donor standard deviation exceeded 5%. A statistical classification framework was developed to diagnose cytomegalovirus status using the catalog of TCR beta chain sequences. A later analysis assigned V and J genes by comparing TCR nucleotide sequences with IMGT/GENE-DB human TR gene sequences. Using the TCRdist pipeline, a later analysis assigned CDR3 sequences along with most-parsimonious VDJ recombination scenarios. In a later analysis, each TCR beta chain was defined by its CDR3 amino acid sequence together with its V-gene family, and reads without a unique V-gene family were excluded. A later analysis removed 500 to 650 highly shared, low-generation-probability nucleotide sequences to deal with suspected cross-contamination and a sequencing artifact. In a later analysis, a clonal expansion index was calculated for each public chain from normalized within-repertoire ranks of inferred template counts. Generation probabilities in a later analysis came from a VDJ recombination model fitted to out-of-frame rearrangements, and those results were checked against IGoR. A later analysis scored TCR-TCR, TCR-HLA and TCR-CMV co-occurrence with hypergeometric tests, applying a repertoire-size bias correction to TCR pairs. A later analysis estimated false discovery rates by permuting HLA or CMV assignments 20 times. In a later analysis, co-occurring TCRs were grouped using DBSCAN, with TCRdist sequence similarity added in when clustering inside HLA-allele-positive subsets. Repertoires with fewer than 30,000 or more than 120,000 public chains were left out of co-occurrence clustering, as were about five repertoires with anomalous nucleotide sharing. Sourced from immuneACCESS, this table was stored by TCRdb with only in-frame sequences that have V and J called. A share of the clones is absent; for the studies checked, an unresolved V gene accounts for under half, and the remainder has no known explanation. The DNA was the basis for D and trimming; V, J and clone size are from that table. In this sample the table shows some 84,000 clones, over 75% of which occur a single time. The top ten constitute about 2.1% of the sample.

In total, roughly 670 healthy bone marrow donors made up the cohort. Cohort members were all nominally healthy when sampled, although unrecorded immune exposures were likely present. The donor tested CMV seronegative, placing the donor among the approximately 360 seronegative members of the cohort. A peripheral blood sample was provided by each donor, and peripheral blood mononuclear cells were used for TCR beta sequencing. Genomic DNA was extracted from the blood cell samples with the Qiagen DNeasy Blood Extraction Kit. Points the paper makes about the study in general: HLA typing was unavailable for some donors at each locus, so association tests used only the typed subset. In a later genetic analysis, a missense DCLRE1C variant was associated with V-gene and J-gene trimming of TCR beta chains, and the association was replicated in an independent cohort. A further reported finding was that TCR beta sequences accurately predicted the HLA-A and HLA-B alleles for most subjects in the first cohort. Because the 87-base-pair reads could not distinguish some IMGT-functional V segments, including TRBV6-2 and TRBV6-3, those segments were excluded. A cluster of highly shared sequence variants was judged likely to represent a technical artifact of the sequencing pipeline. Most TCR sequences were observed very rarely across donors, whereas some public TCRs were present in many individuals. An earlier analysis of approximately 540 of the donors showed that most TCR beta V segments appeared in productive rearrangements either about 90% or about 30% of the time, which broadly matched IMGT annotations. The earlier analysis of 587 of the donors excluded 15 to 20 rarely observed V segments, including chromosome 9 orphons, because counts were too low. In a later analysis, most CMV-associated TCR beta chains were found to appear HLA-restricted, with HLA associations seemingly driven largely by CMV exposure. Strong co-occurrence of HLA alleles, especially DR and DQ, made assigning TCR associations to individual alleles difficult. It was suggested by the authors that the approach could potentially be generalized to other disease states and immunological phenotypes. In vitro tests confirmed that three of the cytomegalovirus-associated TCR beta chains recognize cytomegalovirus antigens. In a later analysis, around 15,000 TCR beta sequences were associated with specific HLA alleles at a false discovery rate of 0.05. The only immune exposure information available for the cohort was CMV serostatus. In this cohort, only TCR beta chains were sequenced, and detectable features were limited by the absence of alpha or paired-chain data. Compared with equally common non-associated chains, HLA-associated TCR beta chains in a later analysis were more clonally expanded and had lower generation probabilities. In a later analysis, the rate of TCR association differed among HLA loci, with DRB1 alleles having the most associated TCRs and HLA-C alleles having the fewest. In both the original and validation cohorts, the classifier was reported to diagnose cytomegalovirus status with high specificity and sensitivity. Presence/absence analyses assumed roughly uniform sequencing depth across donors, an assumption that may not hold. The study gave a list of about 170 TCR beta chains associated with cytomegalovirus. In a later analysis, several top co-occurrence clusters were reported to appear linked to parvovirus B19, influenza, CMV and Epstein-Barr virus. According to a later genetic analysis, donors in an Asian-associated ancestry cluster had fewer N-insertions in productive TCRs than the approximately 700-donor mean. Linkage disequilibrium might explain the correlated functional status among segregating V segments, but an unknown experimental factor could not be excluded.

The clonotype comes from a boy younger than 18 in good health and CMV-seronegative. The sample consisted of PBMCs. The rearrangement joined TRBV6-5 to TRBJ2-7, with 10 bases aligning to TRBD2. Read as DNA, the sequence is TGTGCCAGCAGTTACTCAGCGGGAGGGTGGGACGAGCAGTACTTC. It translates as CASSYSAGGWDEQYF.